This record looks at one T cell receptor beta chain sequence and its context. Some clones are missing from TCRdb's copy, which holds only in-frame ones; the method was immunoSEQ multiplex PCR. There are 320,000 or so clones in the sample; 85% occur only once, and around 1.8% lies in the top ten. Ages ranged from about 18 to 89 years, with residence in fewer than 25 US areas. These data are taken from a study of blood T cell repertoires in COVID-19. The receptor's source is a young woman who had been exposed to COVID-19. Specimen: PBMCs or T cells enriched from blood (not recorded which).

The chain's CDR3 is CASNGRGGITYNEQFF. The CDR3 bases are TGTGCCAGCAATGGAAGAGGGGGAATCACCTACAATGAGCAGTTCTTC. The V gene is TRBV28, the J gene TRBJ2-1; a weak D match, TRBD1 (6 bases). V dropped 7 bases and J dropped 2 bases, with 18 bases sitting between them. This CDR3 comprises 16 residues. Germline V gives CDR1 MDHEN, CDR2 SYDVKM.